These 24 T cell receptor beta chains came from one sample sequenced in a study of chronic HIV infection and antiretroviral therapy. MiXCR, run by TCRdb on the 5' RACE reads, gives a single entry per CDR3 protein. The sample carries about 31,000 distinct CDR3 sequences, 8% to 10% recorded once. Input material: peripheral blood. Receptors were obtained from an adult who had HIV and had not received antiretroviral therapy, or was an uninfected healthy control (not recorded which).

The chain couples TRBV29-1 to TRBJ2-1; D gene uncertain. The germline V and J ends were trimmed by 4 bases and 5 bases, with 15 bases remaining between them. The CDR3 loop spans 14 amino acids. Per germline, CDR1 SQVTM and CDR2 ANQGSEA. CDR3 sequence reads: CSVATEYWDNEQFF. CDR3 DNA: TGCAGCGTTGCGACTGAATATTGGGACAATGAGCAGTTCTTC.

This clonotype appeared a single time. Just one base apart from a much larger clone, this may be a read error. The rearrangement joins TRBV20-1 to TRBJ2-3; 11 bases line up with TRBD2. Germline loops: CDR1 DFQATT, CDR2 SNEGSKA (reference sequence). CDR3 size: 16 residues. CDR3 in amino acids: CSASPSGRLGTDTKYF. The CDR3 DNA is TGCAGTGCTAGTCCTAGCGGGAGGTTGGGCACAGATACGAAGTATTTT.

The chain is built from TRBV27 and TRBJ1-1, with D uncertain. V lost 3 bases and J 1 base, leaving 9 bases between the germline ends. CDR1 is MNHEY, CDR2 SMNVEV, per germline (reference sequence). CDR3 length: 14 residues. The CDR3 reads CASSFGSSNTEAFF. As DNA, the CDR3 is TGTGCCAGCAGTTTTGGGTCATCGAACACTGAAGCTTTCTTT.

V is TRBV3-1 and J is TRBJ2-3, with D uncertain. CDR3 size: 16 residues. CDR1 and CDR2 (germline): LGHDT, YNNKEL (reference sequence). Trimming stripped 0 bases from V and 3 bases from J, with 13 bases between. CDR3 region: CASSQERLPVTDTQYF. The CDR3 region has the DNA TGTGCCAGCAGCCAAGAAAGGCTACCAGTAACAGATACGCAGTATTTT.

This clonotype was recorded many times. V gene TRBV7-9 combines with J gene TRBJ2-3, with 12 bases identical to TRBD2. The CDR3 has 18 residues. V trimming: 4 bases; J trimming: 8 bases; junction bases outside the gene matches: 16. CDR1 is SEHNR and CDR2 is FQNEAQ in the germline V gene (reference sequence). DNA for the CDR3: TGTGCCAGCAGCTCCGCGACTAGCGGGGGTCAGGTTCGGGGTACGCAGTATTTT. This encodes CASSSATSGGQVRGTQYF.

This sequence joins TRBV29-1 and TRBJ2-2, with D perhaps TRBD1 or TRBD2 (5 bases each). From germline, CDR1 is SQVTM and CDR2 ANQGSEA. This CDR3 comprises 14 residues. The V and J ends lost 0 bases and 4 bases respectively, with 9 bases between them. The CDR3 loop reads CSVEDGASTGELFF. CDR3 in DNA: TGCAGCGTTGAAGACGGGGCGTCCACCGGGGAGCTGTTTTTT.

The chain carries TRBV4-1 and TRBJ2-1, with D tentatively TRBD2 (6 bases). Trimming stripped 3 bases from V and 7 bases from J, with 10 bases between. Germline CDR1 is MGHRA and CDR2 is YSYEKL. The CDR3 runs to 13 residues. This CDR3 is CASSHAGSNEQFF. The CDR3 nucleotides read TGCGCCAGCAGCCACGCGGGGAGTAATGAGCAGTTCTTC.

Only a few counts were recorded for this clonotype. The V call is TRBV4-1, the J call TRBJ2-7; 8 bases line up with TRBD1. The V gene end was trimmed by 1 base and the J gene end by 5 bases; junction bases not matched to a gene: 10. The germline V gene has CDR1 MGHRA and CDR2 YSYEKL. There are 16 residues in the CDR3. The DNA for the CDR3 is TGCGCCAGCAGCCAAGTCCCGGACAGGGAAGAGGACGAGCAGTACTTC. Amino acid sequence: CASSQVPDREEDEQYF.

This clonotype was counted at least ten times. V is TRBV6-2 or TRBV6-3 and J is TRBJ2-3; 11 nucleotides match TRBD2. This CDR3 has 15 amino acids. Looked up from germline, CDR1 is MNHEY and CDR2 is SVGEGT. V lost 5 bases, J lost 10 bases, and 11 bases stayed unmatched. CDR3 in DNA: TGTGCCAGCAGTACCGGGACTAGCGGAGGGGTTGCGCAGTATTTT. Translated, it gives CASSTGTSGGVAQYF.

This clonotype was recorded at least ten times. The chain has TRBV4-3 and TRBJ1-2; a possible D gene is TRBD1 (5 bases). Trimming cost V 0 bases and J 4 bases, with 15 bases left between them. Germline V gives CDR1 LGHNA, CDR2 YSLEER. The CDR3 length is 16 residues. CDR3 protein: CASSQDGTLRGYGYTF. In DNA form, the CDR3 reads TGCGCCAGCAGCCAAGATGGGACTCTCCGCGGCTATGGCTACACCTTC.

In this sample, this clonotype turned up many times. The J gene is TRBJ1-1, the V gene TRBV11-1; D is undetermined. This CDR3 comprises 15 residues. V was pared by 1 base and J by 0 bases, with 9 bases between. The germline gives CDR1 SGHAT, CDR2 FQDESV (reference sequence). As DNA, the CDR3 is TGTGCCAGCAGCTTAGGGGATGGGATGAACACTGAAGCTTTCTTT. Translating it yields CASSLGDGMNTEAFF.

This clonotype occurred many times. The rearrangement uses TRBV3-1 and TRBJ2-7; weak D call: TRBD1 (5 bases). Germline CDR1 reads LGHDT; CDR2 reads YNNKEL (reference sequence). The V end lost 4 bases, the J end lost 2 bases, and 12 bases lay between the germline ends. The CDR3 runs 14 residues. The DNA of the CDR3 is TGTGCCAGCAGCCCCCGACAGAAGACCTACGAGCAGTACTTC. Translating it yields CASSPRQKTYEQYF.

This clonotype appeared many times. This sequence joins TRBV29-1 and TRBJ2-1; the D gene could be TRBD1 or TRBD2 (5 bases each). V lost 7 bases to trimming and J lost 10 bases, with 17 bases between them. The CDR3 consists of 12 residues. Germline CDR1 is SQVTM and CDR2 is ANQGSEA. CDR3 amino acids: CSDRHERLEQFF. The DNA for the CDR3 is TGCAGCGACAGGCATGAACGACTAGAGCAGTTCTTC.

This clonotype was seen a few times. The genes are TRBV12-5 and TRBJ1-2; D is undetermined. CDR3 length equals 18 residues. V was cut by 3 bases and J by 1 base, with 21 bases left in between. In germline, CDR1 is LGHNT, CDR2 FRNRAP. This chain's CDR3 is CASGLRLGKGPSNYGYTF. The CDR3 bases are TGTGCTAGTGGTTTAAGACTTGGGAAAGGGCCCAGTAACTATGGCTACACCTTC.

The chain uses TRBV23-1 and TRBJ2-1; D might be TRBD2 (6 bases). TRBV23-1 is an ORF for which the function is uncertain. V lost 0 bases and J 5 bases, leaving 8 bases between the germline ends. The CDR3 is 14 amino acids. The chain's CDR3 is CASSQSGTHNEQFF. DNA of the CDR3: TGCGCCAGCAGTCAATCGGGGACTCACAATGAGCAGTTCTTC.

This clonotype was found many times. This chain links TRBV19 with TRBJ1-4, with unresolved D. Deletions cut 5 bases from V and 13 bases from J, with 2 bases between. The CDR3 extends over 8 amino acids. Germline V gene data show CDR1 as LNHDA and CDR2 as SQIVND (reference sequence). The CDR3 DNA sequence: TGTGCCAGTAGTGGACTGTTTTTT. Its translation: CASSGLFF.

The rearrangement uses TRBV10-3 and TRBJ2-2; 7 nucleotides line up with TRBD2. The CDR3 runs 14 residues. The germline gives CDR1 ENHRY, CDR2 SYGVKD. The ends lost 7 bases at V and 1 base at J; junction bases unmatched: 3. CDR3 bases: TGTGCCATCACGGGCGGGAGGAACACCGGGGAGCTGTTTTTT. This gives the protein CAITGGRNTGELFF.

The chain is built from TRBV27 and TRBJ1-2; D gene uncertain. V dropped 5 bases and J dropped 0 bases, with 13 bases sitting between them. The CDR3 extends over 15 amino acids. Germline V gene sequence: CDR1 MNHEY, CDR2 SMNVEV (reference sequence). In DNA, the CDR3 is TGTGCCAGCAGTCCTACATCTTTAACTAACTATGGCTACACCTTC. Translating gives CASSPTSLTNYGYTF.

This clonotype was picked up many times. This chain uses TRBV23-1 with TRBJ2-7, with 8 nucleotides matching TRBD2. TRBV23-1 is identified as an open reading frame with a role that is uncertain. The ends lost 8 bases at V and 4 bases at J; junction bases unmatched: 7. The CDR3 totals 13 residues. CDR3 amino acids: CASPPGGVYEQYF. In DNA form, the CDR3 reads TGCGCCAGCCCTCCGGGAGGGGTGTACGAGCAGTACTTC.

This chain uses TRBV5-1 with TRBJ1-2; D is undetermined. CDR3 length: 13 amino acids. The V and J ends lost 1 base and 8 bases respectively, with 12 bases between them. CDR1 and CDR2 (germline): SGHRS, YFSETQ. CDR3 amino acids: CASSLMGVRGYTF. CDR3 nucleotides: TGCGCCAGCAGCTTGATGGGTGTTCGAGGCTACACCTTC.

The chain carries TRBV18 and TRBJ2-5; TRBD2 agrees at 7 bases. The ends lost 3 bases at V and 3 bases at J; junction bases unmatched: 4. The CDR3 sequence is 14 residues long. Germline CDR1 is KGHSH and CDR2 is LQKENI. In DNA form, the CDR3 reads TGTGCCAGCTCACCGGAAGCGGGGAAAGAGACCCAGTACTTC. Encoded protein: CASSPEAGKETQYF. The variable domain in full, with the rest retrieved from reference TRBV18 and TRBJ2-5, is NAGVMQNPRHLVRRRGQEARLRCSPMKGHSHVYWYRQLPEEGLKFMVYLQKENIIDESGMPKERFSAEFPKEGPSILRIQQVVRGDSAAYFCASSPEAGKETQYFGPGTRLLVL.

This clonotype has ten or more counts. The V gene is TRBV13, the J gene TRBJ2-2, with TRBD1 as a possible D gene (5 bases). CDR1 and CDR2 (germline): PRHDT, FYEKMQ (reference sequence). The V end was cut by 9 bases, the J end by 1 base, with 18 bases between. The CDR3 loop spans 16 amino acids. The CDR3 nucleotides read TGTGCCAGTTTGGGCCCAGGGCAGGGGAACACCGGGGAGCTGTTTTTT. This sequence encodes CASLGPGQGNTGELFF.

This clonotype was recorded many times. CDR3 DNA: TGCAGCGTGCGGCTAGCGGGCCTCACAGATACGCAGTATTTT. Encoded protein: CSVRLAGLTDTQYF. The chain has TRBV29-1 and TRBJ2-3; TRBD2 agrees at 8 bases. The CDR3 is 14 amino acids. J was trimmed by 2 bases and V by 6 bases; bases with no gene match: 7. Per the germline V gene, CDR1 is SQVTM and CDR2 is ANQGSEA.

This clonotype was counted many times. V usage is TRBV29-1 and J usage is TRBJ2-1, with a possible D match to TRBD2 (6 bases). The CDR3 totals 15 residues. Germline V gene sequence: CDR1 SQVTM, CDR2 ANQGSEA. V was trimmed by 7 bases and J by 3 bases, leaving 19 bases between them. CDR3 sequence reads: CSAVGEDLNYNEQFF. In DNA, the CDR3 is TGCAGCGCTGTGGGGGAGGACTTAAACTACAATGAGCAGTTCTTC.